The 9 T cell receptor beta chains reported below all come from one sample, sequenced in a study of cytomegalovirus exposure and HLA in healthy donors. The study ran its PCR with 60 Vbeta and 13 Jbeta primers. Repertoires were generated with immunoSEQ multiplex PCR, while TCRdb's copy carries only in-frame clones and drops some. Altogether 120,000 to 150,000 clones are present, 70% to 80% being singletons, with the ten largest covering about 3%. Sequenced sample: PBMCs. These receptors all come from a female donor in good health and CMV-seronegative.

The chain combines TRBV30 with TRBJ2-1; D unresolved. V lost 2 bases and J lost 9, with 11 bases in between. CDR1 is GTSNPN and CDR2 is SVGIG in the germline V gene (reference sequence). The CDR3 contains 12 residues. The CDR3 sequence is CAWSLLDGEQFF. In nucleotides, the CDR3 is TGTGCCTGGAGTCTCCTAGATGGTGAGCAGTTCTTC.

The rearrangement joins TRBV10-3 to TRBJ2-5; TRBD2 matches 9 bases. J was trimmed by 5 bases and V by 6 bases; bases with no gene match: 10. CDR1 is ENHRY and CDR2 is SYGVKD in the germline V gene. There are 15 residues in the CDR3. CDR3 residues: CAIRLAGEPEETQYF. CDR3 in DNA: TGTGCCATCAGGTTAGCGGGGGAACCTGAGGAGACCCAGTACTTC.

The chain combines TRBV7-2 with TRBJ2-7, with unresolved D. This CDR3 spans 15 amino acids. The germline V and J ends were trimmed by 5 bases and 2 bases, with 16 bases remaining between them. From germline, CDR1 is SGHTA and CDR2 FQGNSA. This chain's CDR3 is CASSIDISSTYEQYF. In DNA form, the CDR3 reads TGTGCCAGCAGCATAGACATTAGCTCCACCTACGAGCAGTACTTC.

The V gene is TRBV2, the J gene TRBJ2-1, with TRBD2 identical over 7 bases. The CDR3 extends over 13 amino acids. V trimming: 2 bases; J trimming: 13 bases; junction bases outside the gene matches: 8. CDR1 is SNHLY and CDR2 is FYNNEI in the germline V gene. CDR3 sequence reads: CASSEIGRGPQFF. In DNA, the CDR3 is TGTGCCAGCAGTGAAATAGGGAGGGGTCCCCAGTTCTTC.

This chain links TRBV6-5 with TRBJ1-2; tentatively, D is TRBD1 (6 bases). V shed 6 bases and J shed 2 bases, with 13 bases lying between them. This CDR3 has 14 residues. Looked up from germline, CDR1 is MNHEY and CDR2 is SVGAGI. CDR3 in amino acids: CASSRDRLNYGYTF. CDR3 in DNA: TGTGCCAGCAGCCGCGACAGGCTCAACTATGGCTACACCTTC.

A single count supports this clone. The V call is TRBV5-1, the J call TRBJ2-3, with 10 bases that match TRBD2. V shed 0 bases, J shed 4 bases, and the junction held 5 bases outside the gene matches. The CDR3 runs to 16 residues. The germline V gene encodes CDR1 SGHRS and CDR2 YFSETQ. The CDR3 spells CASSLAPSGGSDTQYF. The CDR3 nucleotides are TGCGCCAGCAGCTTGGCCCCTAGCGGGGGTTCAGATACGCAGTATTTT.

This sequence joins TRBV7-6 and TRBJ2-3; D possibly corresponds to TRBD2 (6 bases). Germline CDR1 SGHVS, CDR2 FNYEAQ. Deletions cut 1 base from V and 6 bases from J, with 11 bases between. The CDR3 contains 14 residues. CDR3 DNA sequence: TGTGCCAGCAGCTTAGATGCCCGGGGGGATACGCAGTATTTT. Its protein product is CASSLDARGDTQYF.

The chain employs TRBV5-4 and TRBJ2-7; D remains ambiguous. The CDR3 totals 13 residues. Trimming cost V 8 bases and J 3 bases, with 15 bases left between them. Germline CDR1 SGHNT, CDR2 YYREEE (reference sequence). CDR3 protein: CARPRKGDYEQYF. The CDR3 bases are TGTGCCAGGCCGCGGAAAGGAGACTACGAGCAGTACTTC.

This clone was counted at least ten times. The rearrangement links TRBV5-6 to TRBJ2-3; 8 positions agree with TRBD2. Germline loops: CDR1 SGHDT, CDR2 YYEEEE. This CDR3 comprises 14 residues. The J segment lost 6 bases and the V segment lost 2 bases, leaving 5 bases of the junction unmatched. DNA for the CDR3: TGTGCCAGCAGCTTCGGGGGGGCCGGTGATACGCAGTATTTT. Its protein is CASSFGGAGDTQYF. Together with reference TRBV5-6 and TRBJ2-3, the CDR3 gives the full variable domain: DAGVTQSPTHLIKTRGQQVTLRCSPKSGHDTVSWYQQALGQGPQFIFQYYEEEERQRGNFPDRFSGHQFPNYSSELNVNALLLGDSALYLCASSFGGAGDTQYFGPGTRLTVL.